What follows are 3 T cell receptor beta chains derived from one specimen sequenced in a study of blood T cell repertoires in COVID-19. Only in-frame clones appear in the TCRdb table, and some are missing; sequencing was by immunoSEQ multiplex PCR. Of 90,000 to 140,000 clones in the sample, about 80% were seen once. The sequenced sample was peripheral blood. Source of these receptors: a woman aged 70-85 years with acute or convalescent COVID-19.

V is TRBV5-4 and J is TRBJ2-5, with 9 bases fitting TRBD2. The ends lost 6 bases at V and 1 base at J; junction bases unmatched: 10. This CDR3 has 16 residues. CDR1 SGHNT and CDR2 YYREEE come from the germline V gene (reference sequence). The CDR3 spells CASTLGASGAQETQYF. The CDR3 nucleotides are TGTGCCAGCACCCTGGGGGCTAGCGGGGCCCAAGAGACCCAGTACTTC.

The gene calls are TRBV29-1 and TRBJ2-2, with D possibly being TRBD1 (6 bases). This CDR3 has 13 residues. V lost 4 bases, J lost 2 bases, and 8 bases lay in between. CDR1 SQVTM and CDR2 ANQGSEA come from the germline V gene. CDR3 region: CSVGGRNTGELFF. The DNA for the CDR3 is TGCAGCGTTGGGGGGCGAAACACCGGGGAGCTGTTTTTT.

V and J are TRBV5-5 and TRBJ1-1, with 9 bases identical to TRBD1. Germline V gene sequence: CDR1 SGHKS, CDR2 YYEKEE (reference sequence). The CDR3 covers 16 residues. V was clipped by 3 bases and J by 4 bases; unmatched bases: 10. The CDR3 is CASSYGTGRGVTEAFF. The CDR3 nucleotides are TGTGCCAGCAGCTATGGGACAGGGAGGGGGGTCACTGAAGCTTTCTTT.